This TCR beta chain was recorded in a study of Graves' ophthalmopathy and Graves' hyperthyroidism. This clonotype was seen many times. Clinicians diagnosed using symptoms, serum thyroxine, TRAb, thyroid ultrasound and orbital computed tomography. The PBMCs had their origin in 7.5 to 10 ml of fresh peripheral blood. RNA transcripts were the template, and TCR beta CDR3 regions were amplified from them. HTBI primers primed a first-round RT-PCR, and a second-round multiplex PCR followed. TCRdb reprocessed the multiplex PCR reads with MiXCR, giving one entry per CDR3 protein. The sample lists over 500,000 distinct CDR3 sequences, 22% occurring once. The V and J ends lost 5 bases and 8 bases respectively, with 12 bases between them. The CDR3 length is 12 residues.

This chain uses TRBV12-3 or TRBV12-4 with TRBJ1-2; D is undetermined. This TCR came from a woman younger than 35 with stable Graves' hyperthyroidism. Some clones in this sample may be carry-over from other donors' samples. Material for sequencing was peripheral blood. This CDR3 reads CASSHSARGYTF. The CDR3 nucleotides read TGTGCCAGCAGTCACAGCGCAAGAGGCTACACCTTC.